This T cell receptor (beta chain) was retrieved from a study of regulatory T cells in long-lasting Graves disease. About this clonotype itself: Its antigen remains unknown.

With iRepertoire HTBI primers and Arm-PCR of CDR3 regions, TCR beta libraries were built. Each CDR3 protein is one row after TCRdb ran MiXCR on the multiplex PCR reads. In the table there are roughly 260,000 distinct CDR3 sequences, more than 15% of which are singletons. Time point defined: newly diagnosed GD, antithyroid drugs for less than 3 months. PBMC-extracted RNA yielded the TCR library. Study-level findings and limits: Comparison showed that persistent patients shared more public clonotypes (under 3,000) than new patients (about 880).

CDR3 length equals 15 residues. V gave up 6 bases and J gave up 3 bases; unmatched junction bases: 9. Germline CDR1 is MNHNS and CDR2 is SASEGT. In addition, the sample was reused for a study of T cells in Graves' hyperthyroidism and ophthalmopathy. That source adds: Exclusion of patients followed from uncontrolled infection, other autoimmune disease, pregnancy or lactation. A set of HTBI primers served as the primers for a first-round RT-PCR of the TCR CDR3. Separation of ophthalmopathy from stable hyperthyroidism was achieved by a 13 V-J model.

The chain employs TRBV6-1 and TRBJ2-7, with 9 bases lining up with TRBD1. This specimen was peripheral blood mononuclear cells (PBMCs), taken at new diagnosis, from a patient treated with antithyroid drugs. This TCR was recovered from a young woman with Graves disease. The CDR3: CASSQKQGASYEQYF. CDR3 nucleotides: TGTGCCAGCAGCCAAAAACAGGGGGCCAGCTACGAGCAGTACTTC.